The 21 T cell receptor beta chains below come from one sample, sequenced in a study of cytomegalovirus exposure and HLA in healthy donors. The PCR contained 60 Vbeta and 13 Jbeta primers. Assay: immunoSEQ multiplex PCR; the TCRdb copy retains only in-frame clones and omits some. The sample's table shows over 200,000 clones. Sequencing was carried out using PBMCs. The receptors come from a woman aged 25 to 39 in good health and CMV-seropositive.

The chain carries TRBV7-2 and TRBJ2-7, with 9 bases that match TRBD1. The CDR3 consists of 14 residues. V shed 6 bases and J 5 bases; nucleotides not matched to a gene: 8. Per the germline V gene, CDR1 is SGHTA and CDR2 is FQGNSA. As DNA, the CDR3 is TGTGCCAGCAGTTCGGGGACAGGGATCAACGAGCAGTACTTC. Translated: CASSSGTGINEQYF.

This chain uses TRBV18 with TRBJ2-1; no clear D. With 3 bases removed from V and 1 base from J, the gap between germline ends came to 10 bases. CDR1 KGHSH and CDR2 LQKENI come from the germline V gene. The CDR3 has 15 amino acids. CDR3: CASSPSISSYNEQFF. Here the CDR3 DNA reads TGTGCCAGCTCACCTTCTATTTCTTCCTACAATGAGCAGTTCTTC.

The J gene is TRBJ2-1, the V gene TRBV7-9; TRBD2 might be the D (6 bases). The germline V gene encodes CDR1 SEHNR and CDR2 FQNEAQ (reference sequence). There are 17 residues in the CDR3. Trimming removed 3 bases at V and 6 bases at J, with 21 bases between. CDR3 coding DNA: TGTGCCAGCAGCTTCGGCTTCCGAAGAGACGGGGGCAATGAGCAGTTCTTC. Translating gives CASSFGFRRDGGNEQFF.

The genes are TRBV29-1 and TRBJ2-3; the D gene is possibly TRBD1 (5 bases). The CDR3 has 14 amino acids. Deletions cut 0 bases from V and 0 bases from J, with 7 bases between. Germline loops: CDR1 SQVTM, CDR2 ANQGSEA. CDR3 coding DNA: TGCAGCGTTGAAGAAGGGGCCAGCACAGATACGCAGTATTTT. Translated: CSVEEGASTDTQYF.

The genes are TRBV7-9 and TRBJ1-1, with D possibly matching TRBD1 (5 bases). Germline V gives CDR1 SEHNR, CDR2 FQNEAQ (reference sequence). This CDR3 comprises 14 residues. Deletions cut 0 bases from V and 5 bases from J, with 10 bases between. The DNA for the CDR3 is TGTGCCAGCAGCTTAGCGGGAGGGGAAACTGAAGCTTTCTTT. Residues: CASSLAGGETEAFF. Combining the CDR3 with reference TRBV7-9 and TRBJ1-1 gives the whole variable domain DTGVSQNPRHKITKRGQNVTFRCDPISEHNRLYWYRQTLGQGPEFLTYFQNEAQLEKSRLLSDRFSAERPKGSFSTLEIQRTEQGDSAMYLCASSLAGGETEAFFGQGTRLTVV.

This chain connects TRBV5-1 to TRBJ2-5; 11 nucleotides agree with TRBD2. The germline V gene has CDR1 SGHRS and CDR2 YFSETQ. Germline trimming cut 4 bases from V and 4 bases from J; bases unmatched to any gene: 3. The CDR3 runs 14 residues. The DNA of the CDR3 is TGCGCCAGCAGCCTAGCGGGAGGAGGAGAGACCCAGTACTTC. Amino acid sequence: CASSLAGGGETQYF.

The CDR3: CASSPRGLAGTYEQYF. CDR3 sequence (DNA): TGTGCCAGTAGCCCTAGGGGACTAGCGGGGACCTACGAGCAGTACTTC. This rearrangement joins TRBV19 to TRBJ2-7, with 13 bases aligning to TRBD2. There are 16 residues in the CDR3. V trimming: 6 bases; J trimming: 2 bases; junction bases outside the gene matches: 7. Per germline, CDR1 LNHDA and CDR2 SQIVND (reference sequence).

The chain is built from TRBV9 and TRBJ2-1, with D maybe TRBD2 (5 bases). CDR1 is SGDLS and CDR2 is YYNGEE in the germline V gene. Between the trimmed V and J ends, which lost 0 bases and 4 bases, there was a span of 11 bases. The length of the CDR3 is 15 residues. The CDR3 DNA follows: TGTGCCAGCAGCGTAGCGGGAAAGGAGTACAATGAGCAGTTCTTC. Translation gives CASSVAGKEYNEQFF.

The rearrangement links TRBV14 to TRBJ1-2, with 8 positions matching TRBD1. The ends lost 4 bases at V and 4 bases at J; junction bases unmatched: 11. Germline CDR1 and CDR2: SGHDN and FVKESK. CDR3 length: 16 residues. CDR3 loop: CASSPMRTGRSYGYTF. In DNA form, the CDR3 reads TGTGCCAGCAGCCCGATGAGGACAGGGCGATCCTATGGCTACACCTTC.

J is TRBJ2-5 and V is TRBV7-9; 8 nucleotides match TRBD2. This CDR3 region has 16 residues. Germline CDR1 is SEHNR and CDR2 is FQNEAQ (reference sequence). With V trimmed by 1 base and J by 5 bases, 9 bases remained unmatched. In nucleotides, the CDR3 is TGTGCCAGCAGCTTAGGCGGGGGGCCCACCATCGAGACCCAGTACTTC. The encoded protein is CASSLGGGPTIETQYF.

The chain couples TRBV13 to TRBJ2-1, with 8 bases fitting TRBD1. Germline lookup yields CDR1 PRHDT and CDR2 FYEKMQ (reference sequence). This CDR3 has 15 residues. Trimming at V came to 5 bases and at J to 6 bases, leaving 9 bases not matched to a gene. The CDR3 coding sequence is TGTGCCAGCAGCCGGCTGATACAGGGGGTCAATGAGCAGTTCTTC. Translated: CASSRLIQGVNEQFF.

CDR3 DNA sequence: TGTGCCAGCACTCTCCCTAGCCGGGCGGGAGCTAGGAATGAGCAGTTCTTC. Protein product: CASTLPSRAGARNEQFF. The chain couples TRBV28 to TRBJ2-1, with 7 nucleotides matching TRBD2. Germline-derived CDR1 and CDR2 are MDHEN and SYDVKM. Losses at the gene ends were 7 bases for V and 7 bases for J; bases not matched to a gene: 19. The CDR3 contains 17 residues.

J is TRBJ1-1 and V is TRBV5-6; tentative D call: TRBD1 (5 bases). The CDR3 covers 15 residues. The germline V and J ends were trimmed by 4 bases and 3 bases, with 16 bases remaining between them. Germline V gives CDR1 SGHDT, CDR2 YYEEEE. Here the CDR3 DNA reads TGTGCCAGCAGCCCATACCAGGGTATCCACACTGAAGCTTTCTTT. This codes for CASSPYQGIHTEAFF. The full variable domain, with the rest looked up from reference TRBV5-6 and TRBJ1-1, is DAGVTQSPTHLIKTRGQQVTLRCSPKSGHDTVSWYQQALGQGPQFIFQYYEEEERQRGNFPDRFSGHQFPNYSSELNVNALLLGDSALYLCASSPYQGIHTEAFFGQGTRLTVV.

V and J are TRBV9 and TRBJ2-7; possibly TRBD1 for D (6 bases). The CDR3 runs to 13 residues. The germline gives CDR1 SGDLS, CDR2 YYNGEE. Trimming shortened V by 2 bases and J by 4 bases, and 10 bases separated the two germline ends. The CDR3 loop is CASSVGHDYEQYF. The CDR3 nucleotides are TGTGCCAGCAGCGTGGGACACGATTACGAGCAGTACTTC.

This chain uses TRBV7-6 with TRBJ1-1; no firm D call. V dropped 8 bases and J dropped 1 base, with 11 bases sitting between them. CDR1 and CDR2 from the germline V gene are SGHVS and FNYEAQ. The CDR3 extends over 13 amino acids. The CDR3 sequence is CASGAGANTEAFF. CDR3 coding DNA: TGTGCCAGCGGCGCAGGTGCGAACACTGAAGCTTTCTTT.

The rearrangement uses TRBV11-2 and TRBJ1-4; possibly TRBD1 for D (6 bases). The CDR3 covers 16 residues. Trimming took 3 bases from V and 5 from J, leaving 16 bases between them. Germline CDR1 SGHAT, CDR2 FQNNGV. Here the CDR3 DNA reads TGTGCCAGCAGCTTCACCTTGGGACACCTAAATGAAAAACTGTTTTTT. Translating it yields CASSFTLGHLNEKLFF.

This chain joins TRBV11-3 and TRBJ2-3; 8 positions match TRBD2. The trim removed 1 base at V and 6 bases at J, leaving 6 bases unmatched. The CDR3 length is 15 residues. Germline values: CDR1 SGHNT, CDR2 YENEEA. CDR3 in amino acids: CASSLGGLVTDTQYF. The CDR3 DNA reads as TGTGCCAGCAGCTTAGGGGGACTAGTAACCGATACGCAGTATTTT.

This rearrangement joins TRBV7-9 to TRBJ1-4; TRBD1 matches 10 bases. V dropped 3 bases and J dropped 6; count of bases not matched to a gene: 1. The CDR3 runs to 14 residues. Germline-derived CDR1 and CDR2 are SEHNR and FQNEAQ (reference sequence). The CDR3 nucleotides are TGTGCCAGCAGCTTCGGGACAGGGGATGAAAAACTGTTTTTT. This sequence encodes CASSFGTGDEKLFF.

CDR3 protein: CASSAKTGAWRETQYF. The CDR3 DNA is TGTGCCAGCAGTGCCAAGACAGGTGCTTGGCGAGAGACCCAGTACTTC. V and J are TRBV11-3 and TRBJ2-5; D possibly corresponds to TRBD1 (6 bases). The V gene's germline CDR1 is SGHNT and CDR2 YENEEA. Trimming took 6 bases from V and 4 from J, leaving 21 bases between them. The length of the CDR3 is 16 residues. The whole variable domain, remainder taken from reference TRBV11-3 and TRBJ2-5, is EAGVVQSPRYKIIEKKQPVAFWCNPISGHNTLYWYLQNLGQGPELLIRYENEEAVDDSQLPKDRFSAERLKGVDSTLKIQPAELGDSAVYLCASSAKTGAWRETQYFGPGTRLLVL.

The chain combines TRBV7-6 with TRBJ2-2; the match to TRBD1 covers 7 bases. This CDR3 comprises 14 residues. V was pared by 5 bases and J by 5 bases, with 5 bases of the junction left unmatched. Per germline, CDR1 SGHVS and CDR2 FNYEAQ. Here the CDR3 DNA reads TGTGCCAGCAGCATGGGACAGAGGACCGGGGAGCTGTTTTTT. As protein: CASSMGQRTGELFF. Using reference TRBV7-6 and TRBJ2-2 for the parts outside the CDR3, the full variable domain is GAGVSQSPRYKVTKRGQDVALRCDPISGHVSLYWYRQALGQGPEFLTYFNYEAQQDKSGLPNDRFSAERPEGSISTLTIQRTEQRDSAMYRCASSMGQRTGELFFGEGSRLTVL.

The chain uses TRBV7-9 and TRBJ1-1; 9 nucleotides line up with TRBD1. In germline, CDR1 is SEHNR, CDR2 FQNEAQ (reference sequence). V dropped 4 bases and J dropped 11; count of bases not matched to a gene: 14. The length of the CDR3 is 15 residues. CDR3 protein: CASSSLGSDRGSAFF. DNA of the CDR3: TGTGCCAGCAGCTCCTTAGGGAGTGACAGGGGGTCGGCTTTCTTT.